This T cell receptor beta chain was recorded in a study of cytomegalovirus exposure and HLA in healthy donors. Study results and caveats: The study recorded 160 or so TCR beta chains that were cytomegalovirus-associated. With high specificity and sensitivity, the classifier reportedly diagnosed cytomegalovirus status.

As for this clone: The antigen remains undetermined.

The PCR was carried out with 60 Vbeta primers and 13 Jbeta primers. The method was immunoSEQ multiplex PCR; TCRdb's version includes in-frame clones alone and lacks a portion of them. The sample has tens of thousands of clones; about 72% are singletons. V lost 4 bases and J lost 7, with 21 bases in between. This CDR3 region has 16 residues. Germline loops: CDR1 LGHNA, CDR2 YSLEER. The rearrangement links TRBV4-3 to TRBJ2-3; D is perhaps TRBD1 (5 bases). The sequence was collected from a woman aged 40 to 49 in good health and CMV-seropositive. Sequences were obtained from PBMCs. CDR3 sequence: CASSRLKGADDYTQYF. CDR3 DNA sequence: TGCGCCAGCAGCCGATTAAAAGGGGCCGATGATTATACGCAGTATTTT.